This TCR beta chain was recorded in a study of T cell changes during pregnancy in multiple sclerosis. The CDR3 extends over 12 amino acids. V lost 7 bases to trimming and J lost 1 base, with 10 bases between them. Germline lookup yields CDR1 SQVTM and CDR2 ANQGSEA. Here immunoSEQ multiplex PCR was the method, and the copy in TCRdb shows in-frame clones only, minus some. Of roughly 42,000 clones listed, around nine tenths are singletons. The V and J genes are TRBV29-1 and TRBJ1-1; TRBD1 might be the D (5 bases). This receptor was taken from a female donor with multiple sclerosis, enrolled in a pregnancy study. Sequences were derived from CD4+ T cells from peripheral blood mononuclear cells, sampled in the first trimester of pregnancy. DNA of the CDR3: TGCAGCGCGGGACTTACGAACACTGAAGCTTTCTTT. Protein product: CSAGLTNTEAFF. The complete variable domain, with remaining parts taken from reference TRBV29-1 and TRBJ1-1, reads SAVISQKPSRDICQRGTSLTIQCQVDSQVTMMFWYRQQPGQSLTLIATANQGSEATYESGFVIDKFPISRPNLTFSTLTVSNMSPEDSSIYLCSAGLTNTEAFFGQGTRLTVV.